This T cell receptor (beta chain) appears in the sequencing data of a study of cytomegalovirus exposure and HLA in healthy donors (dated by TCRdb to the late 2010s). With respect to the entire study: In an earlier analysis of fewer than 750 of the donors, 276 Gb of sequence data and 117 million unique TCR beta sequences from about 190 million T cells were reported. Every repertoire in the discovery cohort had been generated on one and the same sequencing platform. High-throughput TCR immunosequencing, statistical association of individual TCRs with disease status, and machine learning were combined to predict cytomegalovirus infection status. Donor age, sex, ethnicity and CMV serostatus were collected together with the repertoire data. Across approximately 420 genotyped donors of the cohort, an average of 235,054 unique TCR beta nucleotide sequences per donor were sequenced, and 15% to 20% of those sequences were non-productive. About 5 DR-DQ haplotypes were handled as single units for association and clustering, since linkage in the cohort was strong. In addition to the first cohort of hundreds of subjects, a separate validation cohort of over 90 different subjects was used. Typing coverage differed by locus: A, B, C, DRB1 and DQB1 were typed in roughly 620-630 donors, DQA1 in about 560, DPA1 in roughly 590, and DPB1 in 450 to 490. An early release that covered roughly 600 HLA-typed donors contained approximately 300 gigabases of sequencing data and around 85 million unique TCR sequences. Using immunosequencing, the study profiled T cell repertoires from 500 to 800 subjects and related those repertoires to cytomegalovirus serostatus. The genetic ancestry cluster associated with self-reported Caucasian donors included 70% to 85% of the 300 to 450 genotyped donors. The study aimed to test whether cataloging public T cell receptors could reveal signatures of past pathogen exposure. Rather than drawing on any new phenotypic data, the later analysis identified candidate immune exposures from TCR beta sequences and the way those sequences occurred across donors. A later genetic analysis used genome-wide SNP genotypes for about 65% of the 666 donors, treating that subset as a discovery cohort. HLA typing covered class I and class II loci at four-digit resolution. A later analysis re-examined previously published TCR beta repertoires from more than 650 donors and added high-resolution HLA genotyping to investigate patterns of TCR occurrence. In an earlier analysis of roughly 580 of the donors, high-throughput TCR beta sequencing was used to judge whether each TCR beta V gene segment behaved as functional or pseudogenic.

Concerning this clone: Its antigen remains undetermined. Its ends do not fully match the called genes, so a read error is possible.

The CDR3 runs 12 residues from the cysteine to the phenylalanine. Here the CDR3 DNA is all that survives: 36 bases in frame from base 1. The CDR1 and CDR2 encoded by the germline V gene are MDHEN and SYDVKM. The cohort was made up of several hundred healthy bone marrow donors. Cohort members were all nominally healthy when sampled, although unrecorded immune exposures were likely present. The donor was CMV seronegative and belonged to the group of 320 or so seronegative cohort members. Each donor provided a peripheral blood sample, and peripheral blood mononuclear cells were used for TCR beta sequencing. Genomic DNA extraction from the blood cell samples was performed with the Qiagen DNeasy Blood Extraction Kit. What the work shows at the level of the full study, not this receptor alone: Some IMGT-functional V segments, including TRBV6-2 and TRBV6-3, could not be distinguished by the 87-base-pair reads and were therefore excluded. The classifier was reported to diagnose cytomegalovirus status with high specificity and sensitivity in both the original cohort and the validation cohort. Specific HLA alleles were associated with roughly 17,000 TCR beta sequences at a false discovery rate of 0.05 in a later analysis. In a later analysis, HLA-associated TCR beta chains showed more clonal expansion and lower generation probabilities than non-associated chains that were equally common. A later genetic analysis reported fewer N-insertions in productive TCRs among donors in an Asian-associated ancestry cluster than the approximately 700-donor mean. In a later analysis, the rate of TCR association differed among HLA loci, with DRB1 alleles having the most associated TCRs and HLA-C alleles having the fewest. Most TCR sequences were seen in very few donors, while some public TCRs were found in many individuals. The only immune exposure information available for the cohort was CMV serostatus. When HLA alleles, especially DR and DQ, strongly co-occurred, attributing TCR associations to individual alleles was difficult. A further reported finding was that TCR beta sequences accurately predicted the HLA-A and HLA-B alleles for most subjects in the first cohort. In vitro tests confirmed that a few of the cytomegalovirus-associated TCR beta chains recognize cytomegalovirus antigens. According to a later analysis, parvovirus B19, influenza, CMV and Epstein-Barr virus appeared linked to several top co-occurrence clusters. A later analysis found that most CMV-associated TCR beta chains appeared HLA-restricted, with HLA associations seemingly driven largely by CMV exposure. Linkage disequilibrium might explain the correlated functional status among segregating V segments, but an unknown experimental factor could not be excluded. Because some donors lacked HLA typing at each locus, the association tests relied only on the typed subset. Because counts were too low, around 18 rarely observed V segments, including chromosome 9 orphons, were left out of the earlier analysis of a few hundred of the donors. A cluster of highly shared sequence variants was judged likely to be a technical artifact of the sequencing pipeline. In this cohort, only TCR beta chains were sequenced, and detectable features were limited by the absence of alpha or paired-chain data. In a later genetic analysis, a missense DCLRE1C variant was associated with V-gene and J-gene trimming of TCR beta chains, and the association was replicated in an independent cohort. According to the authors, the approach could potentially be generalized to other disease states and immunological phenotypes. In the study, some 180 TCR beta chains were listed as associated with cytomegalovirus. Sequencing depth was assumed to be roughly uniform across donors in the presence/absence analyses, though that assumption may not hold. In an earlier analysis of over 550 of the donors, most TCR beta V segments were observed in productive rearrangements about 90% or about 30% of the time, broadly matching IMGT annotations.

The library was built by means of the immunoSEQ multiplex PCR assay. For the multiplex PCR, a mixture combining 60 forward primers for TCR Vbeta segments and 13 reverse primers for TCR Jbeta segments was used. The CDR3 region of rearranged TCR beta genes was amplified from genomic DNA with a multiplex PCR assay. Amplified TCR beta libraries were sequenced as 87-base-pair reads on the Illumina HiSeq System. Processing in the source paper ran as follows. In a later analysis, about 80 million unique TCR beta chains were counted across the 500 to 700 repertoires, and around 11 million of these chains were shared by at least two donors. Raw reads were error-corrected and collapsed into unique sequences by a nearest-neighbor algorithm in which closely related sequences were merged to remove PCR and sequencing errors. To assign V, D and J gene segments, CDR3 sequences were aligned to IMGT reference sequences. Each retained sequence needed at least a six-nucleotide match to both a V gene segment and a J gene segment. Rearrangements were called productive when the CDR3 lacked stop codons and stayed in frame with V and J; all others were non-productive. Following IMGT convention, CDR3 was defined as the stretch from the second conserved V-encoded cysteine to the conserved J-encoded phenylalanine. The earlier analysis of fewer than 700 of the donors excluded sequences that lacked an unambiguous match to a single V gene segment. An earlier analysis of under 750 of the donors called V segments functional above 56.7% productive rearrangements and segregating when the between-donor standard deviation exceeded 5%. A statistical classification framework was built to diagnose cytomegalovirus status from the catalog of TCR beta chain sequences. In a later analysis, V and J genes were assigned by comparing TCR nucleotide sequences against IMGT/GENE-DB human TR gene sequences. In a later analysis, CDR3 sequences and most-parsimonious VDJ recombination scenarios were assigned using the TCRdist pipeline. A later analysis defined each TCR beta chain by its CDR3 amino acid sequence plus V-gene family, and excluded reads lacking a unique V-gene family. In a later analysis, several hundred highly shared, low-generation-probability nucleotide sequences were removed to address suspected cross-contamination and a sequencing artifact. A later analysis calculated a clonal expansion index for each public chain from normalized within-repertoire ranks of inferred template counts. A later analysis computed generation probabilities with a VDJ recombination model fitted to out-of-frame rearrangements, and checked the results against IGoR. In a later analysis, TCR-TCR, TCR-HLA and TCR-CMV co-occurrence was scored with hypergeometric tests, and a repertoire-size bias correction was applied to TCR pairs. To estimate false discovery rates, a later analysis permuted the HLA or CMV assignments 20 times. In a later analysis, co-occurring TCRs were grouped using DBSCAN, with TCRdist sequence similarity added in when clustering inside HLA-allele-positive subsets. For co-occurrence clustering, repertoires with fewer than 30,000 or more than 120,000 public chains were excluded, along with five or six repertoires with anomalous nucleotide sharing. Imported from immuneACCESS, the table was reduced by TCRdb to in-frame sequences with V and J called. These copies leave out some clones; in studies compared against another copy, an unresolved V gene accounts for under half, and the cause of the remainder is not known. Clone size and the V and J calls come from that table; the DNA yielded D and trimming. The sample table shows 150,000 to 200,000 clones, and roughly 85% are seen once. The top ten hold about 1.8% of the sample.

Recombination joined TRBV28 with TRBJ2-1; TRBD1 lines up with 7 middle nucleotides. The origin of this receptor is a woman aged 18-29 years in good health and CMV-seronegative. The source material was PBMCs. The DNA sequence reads TGTGCCAGCGGAACAGGGGACACGCGTAAGCTCTTC. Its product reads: CASGTGDTRKLF.